Shown below are 7 T cell receptor beta chains from a single sample sequenced in a study of identical twins. TCRdb independently ran MiXCR on the 5' RACE reads; one entry per CDR3 protein. The top ten clones hold approximately 3% of a sample with roughly 230,000 distinct CDR3 sequences, roughly 8% of them seen once. The same specimen was also included in a second study, on yellow fever vaccine responses in identical twins.

Sequenced input: CD8+ T cells sorted from blood. These TCRs come from a woman in her late teens or twenties in good health.

J is TRBJ2-1 and V is TRBV4-1; 11 nucleotides agree with TRBD2. In germline, CDR1 is MGHRA, CDR2 YSYEKL. The CDR3 consists of 15 residues. The V and J ends lost 4 bases and 5 bases, in that order; junction bases with no gene match: 4. The CDR3 bases are TGCGCCAGCAGCCCTGCTAGCGGGAGGAACAATGAGCAGTTCTTC. Translation: CASSPASGRNNEQFF.

This clonotype has at least ten counts. The V gene is TRBV12-3 or TRBV12-4, the J gene TRBJ2-3; 7 positions agree with TRBD1. This CDR3 spans 15 amino acids. V shed 7 bases and J 1 base; nucleotides not matched to a gene: 8. The chain's CDR3 is CASISPGQRTDTQYF. DNA for the CDR3: TGTGCCAGCATTTCTCCGGGACAGCGCACAGATACGCAGTATTTT.

The chain uses TRBV19 and TRBJ1-5; D call uncertain. The CDR3 runs 15 residues. Germline values: CDR1 LNHDA, CDR2 SQIVND (reference sequence). V shed 3 bases and J shed 0 bases, with 9 bases lying between them. The DNA for the CDR3 is TGTGCCAGTAGTATTCAAGATTATAGCAATCAGCCCCAGCATTTT. Translated: CASSIQDYSNQPQHF.

This clonotype has only a few counts. The rearrangement joins TRBV3-1 to TRBJ2-3; TRBD2 agrees at 13 bases. Germline V lookup: CDR1 LGHDT, CDR2 YNNKEL (reference sequence). The CDR3 has 16 residues. The V segment lost 4 bases and the J segment 4 bases; nucleotides outside the gene matches: 5. CDR3 bases: TGTGCCAGCAGCCGCCGACTAGCGGGGGGCGCAGATACGCAGTATTTT. Its translation is CASSRRLAGGADTQYF.

The sample holds a few counts of this clonotype. V and J are TRBV5-1 and TRBJ2-7; 8 bases match TRBD1. The germline V gene encodes CDR1 SGHRS and CDR2 YFSETQ. The junction had 5 bases not matched to a gene; V was cut back by 0 bases and J by 6 bases. The CDR3 covers 14 residues. Here the CDR3 reads CASSLGDRSGEQYF. CDR3 DNA: TGCGCCAGCAGCTTGGGGGACAGGTCGGGCGAGCAGTACTTC.

This clonotype was observed at least ten times. The chain uses TRBV20-1 and TRBJ2-1; 9 nucleotides match TRBD2. Germline trimming cut 3 bases from V and 5 bases from J; bases unmatched to any gene: 5. This CDR3 has 14 amino acids. The germline CDR1 and CDR2 sequences are DFQATT and SNEGSKA (reference sequence). The CDR3 nucleotides read TGCAGTGCTAGGGGACTAGCCGAAAACAATGAGCAGTTCTTC. Its protein is CSARGLAENNEQFF.

The V call is TRBV6-1, the J call TRBJ2-5; the D gene could be TRBD1 or TRBD2 (5 bases each). Trimming took off 1 base at V and 4 bases at J, with 13 bases between the two ends. CDR3 length: 15 residues. Germline CDR1 and CDR2: MNHNS and SASEGT. The CDR3 loop reads CASSEDQGRGETQYF. CDR3 DNA sequence: TGTGCCAGCAGTGAAGACCAGGGTCGGGGAGAGACCCAGTACTTC.